This TCR beta chain originates from a study of control samples from healthy donors and cancer patients. Clones were sequenced by immunoSEQ multiplex PCR, and TCRdb holds only the in-frame ones, with some missing. The table has 150,000 to 200,000 clones, about nine tenths seen once. This CDR3 region has 16 residues. V was pared by 0 bases and J by 8 bases, with 16 bases between. Looked up from germline, CDR1 is MNHNY and CDR2 is SVGAGI (reference sequence). This TCR was sampled from a woman aged 25-40 years in good health. The sample consisted of blood. J is TRBJ1-4 and V is TRBV6-6; possibly TRBD1 for D (6 bases). The CDR3: CASSYSSAGAGEKLFF. CDR3 coding DNA: TGTGCCAGCAGTTACTCGAGTGCAGGGGCTGGAGAAAAACTGTTTTTT.